This TCR beta chain comes out of a study of PD-1 blockade in classical Hodgkin lymphoma. Using immunoSEQ multiplex PCR, the repertoire was profiled, and TCRdb retains in-frame clones only, with some absent. The sample contains over 60,000 clones, over 85% of which appear only once. Of note for this clone: Its antigen remains unknown.

V lost 7 bases, J lost 0 bases, and 12 bases lay in between. The CDR3 is 15 amino acids. The germline V gene encodes CDR1 LNHDA and CDR2 SQIVND (reference sequence). General study points: Prior to therapy, complete responders displayed diversity much like that of newly diagnosed patients. Those starting nivolumab under 1 year post-ASCT were excluded.

Time point described: cycle 4 day 1 (C4D1), after less than 7 weeks of nivolumab. After autologous stem cell transplantation all patients relapsed, and prior brentuximab vedotin exposure differed between cohorts. The sequenced sample was peripheral blood mononuclear cells (PBMCs), obtained before the fourth cycle of nivolumab. The chain uses TRBV19 and TRBJ2-2, with a weak D call TRBD2 (5 bases). The receptor comes from a human donor with classical Hodgkin lymphoma. DNA of the CDR3: TGTGCCAGTACAACGAGCGGTGCGAACACCGGGGAGCTGTTTTTT. It yields the protein CASTTSGANTGELFF.